Sequencing of this T cell receptor (beta chain) was carried out in a study of beta chain features in type 1 diabetes. Study results and caveats: Moderately but significantly shorter TCRB CDR3s were found in Type 1 diabetes patients in all four CD4+ subsets. Naive, central memory and regulatory TCRB repertoires appeared more similar among patients than healthy donors.

Reverse transcription of all isolated RNA meant that expressed TCRB transcripts were sequenced. Sequenced by immunoSEQ multiplex PCR; TCRdb stores in-frame clones only, minus some. The table lists a few hundred thousand clones, 30% of them singletons. Stem cell-like memory, regulatory, central memory and naive CD4+ cells were sorted via CD45RO/CCR7/CD25/CD127/CD95/CD27. This clone was counted only a few times. Its cognate antigen is unknown. V lost 7 bases and J 5 bases, leaving 14 bases between the germline ends. CDR1 is SQVTM, CDR2 ANQGSEA, per germline. This CDR3 region has 12 residues. This chain joins TRBV29-1 and TRBJ2-5; D might be TRBD1 (5 bases). Sequenced material: naive CD4+ T cells from blood. The source is a man between 18 and 35 years old in good health. The CDR3 spells CSARPQGETQYF. The CDR3 DNA follows: TGCAGCGCCCGCCCCCAGGGCGAGACCCAGTACTTC. The full variable domain, its missing parts supplied by reference TRBV29-1 and TRBJ2-5, is SAVISQKPSRDICQRGTSLTIQCQVDSQVTMMFWYRQQPGQSLTLIATANQGSEATYESGFVIDKFPISRPNLTFSTLTVSNMSPEDSSIYLCSARPQGETQYFGPGTRLLVL.